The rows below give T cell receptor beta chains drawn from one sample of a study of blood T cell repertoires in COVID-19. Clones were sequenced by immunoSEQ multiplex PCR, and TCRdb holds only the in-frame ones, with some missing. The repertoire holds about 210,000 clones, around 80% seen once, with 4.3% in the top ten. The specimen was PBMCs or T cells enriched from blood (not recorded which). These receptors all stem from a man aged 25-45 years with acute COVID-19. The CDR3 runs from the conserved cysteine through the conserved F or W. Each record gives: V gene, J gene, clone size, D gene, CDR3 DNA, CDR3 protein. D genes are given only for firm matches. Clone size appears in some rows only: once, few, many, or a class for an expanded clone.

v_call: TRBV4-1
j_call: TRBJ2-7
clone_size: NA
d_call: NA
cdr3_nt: TGCGCCAGCAGCCCTTACTCGGGACAGCGGGCCTACGAGCAGTACTTC
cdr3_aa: CASSPYSGQRAYEQYF

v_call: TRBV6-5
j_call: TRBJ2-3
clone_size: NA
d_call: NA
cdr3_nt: TGTGCCAGCAGACCGGGACACGCAGATACGCAGTATTTT
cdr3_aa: CASRPGHADTQYF

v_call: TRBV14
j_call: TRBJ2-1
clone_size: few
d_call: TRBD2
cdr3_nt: TGTGCCAGCAGCTCCCGGGACTACCCCAATGAGCAGTTCTTC
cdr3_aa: CASSSRDYPNEQFF

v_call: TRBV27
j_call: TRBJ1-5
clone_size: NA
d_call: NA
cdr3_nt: TGTGCCAGCAGTGTAATAGATGGCAATCAGCCCCAGCATTTT
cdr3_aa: CASSVIDGNQPQHF

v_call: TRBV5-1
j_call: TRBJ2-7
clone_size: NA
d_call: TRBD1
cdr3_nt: TGCGCCAGCAGCCGGGTAACCGGGACAGGCCACGAGCAGTACTTC
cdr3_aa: CASSRVTGTGHEQYF

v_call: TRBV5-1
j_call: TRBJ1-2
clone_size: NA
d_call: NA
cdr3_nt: TGCGCCAGCAGCTTGGATGCGGGGGTTACGGGAGGCTACACCTTC
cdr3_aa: CASSLDAGVTGGYTF

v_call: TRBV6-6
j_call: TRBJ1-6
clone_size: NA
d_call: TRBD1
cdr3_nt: TGTGCCAGCAGTTACTCGACAGGGAAATATAATTCACCCCTCCACTTT
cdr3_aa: CASSYSTGKYNSPLHF

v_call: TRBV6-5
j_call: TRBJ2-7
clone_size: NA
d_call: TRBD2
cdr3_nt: TGTGCCAGCAGCCCGACTAGCGGGAACTACGAGCAGTACTTC
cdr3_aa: CASSPTSGNYEQYF

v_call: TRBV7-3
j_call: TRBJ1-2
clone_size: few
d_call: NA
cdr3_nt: TGTGCCAGCAGCTTACAGGGGAACTATGGCTACACCTTC
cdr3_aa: CASSLQGNYGYTF

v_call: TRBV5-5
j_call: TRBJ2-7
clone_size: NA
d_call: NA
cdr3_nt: TGTGCCAGCAGCTTGGCTACAGGGTTCTACGAGCAGTACTTC
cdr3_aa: CASSLATGFYEQYF

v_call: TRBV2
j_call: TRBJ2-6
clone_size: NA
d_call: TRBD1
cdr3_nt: TGTGCCAGCAAAGGACAGGGGGCATCTGGGGCCAACGTCCTGACTTTC
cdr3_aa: CASKGQGASGANVLTF

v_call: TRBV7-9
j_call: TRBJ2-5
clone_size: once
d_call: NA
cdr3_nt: TGTGCCAGCAACCACAATGGGGGGGCGGAGACCCAGTACTTC
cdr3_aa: CASNHNGGAETQYF

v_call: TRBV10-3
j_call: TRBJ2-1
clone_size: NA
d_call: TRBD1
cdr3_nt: TGTGCCATCAGTGCCCAGGACAGGTCTAACAATGAGCAGTTCTTC
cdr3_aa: CAISAQDRSNNEQFF

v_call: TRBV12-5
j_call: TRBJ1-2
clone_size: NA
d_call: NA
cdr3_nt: TGTGCTAGTGCGGGAAACCCGAAAGGGTATGGCTACACCTTC
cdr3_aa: CASAGNPKGYGYTF

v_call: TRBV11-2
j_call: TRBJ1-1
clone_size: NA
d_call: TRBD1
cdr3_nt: TGTGCCAGCAGCACTCGACAGGGCGGTAGTAATGAAGCTTTCTTT
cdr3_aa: CASSTRQGGSNEAFF

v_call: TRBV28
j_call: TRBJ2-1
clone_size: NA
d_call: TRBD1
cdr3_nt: TGTGCCACGACAGGGAAGGGCAATGAGCAGTTCTTC
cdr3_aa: CATTGKGNEQFF

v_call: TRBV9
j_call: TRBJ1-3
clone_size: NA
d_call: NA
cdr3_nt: TGTGCCAGCAGTGTCCTAGACGGAACCCCACGCTCTGGAAACACCATATATTTT
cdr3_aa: CASSVLDGTPRSGNTIYF

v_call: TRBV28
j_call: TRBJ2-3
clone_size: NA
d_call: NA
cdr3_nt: TGTGCCAGCAGTCCCCCGGGACTGAACACAGATACGCAGTATTTT
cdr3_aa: CASSPPGLNTDTQYF

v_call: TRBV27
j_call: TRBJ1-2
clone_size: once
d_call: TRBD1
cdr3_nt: TGTGCCAGCAGTCAAGGACAGGGGCGTAAGGGGGGCTATGGCTACACCTTC
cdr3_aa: CASSQGQGRKGGYGYTF

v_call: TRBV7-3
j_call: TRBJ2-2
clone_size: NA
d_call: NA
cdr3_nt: TGTGCCAGCAGCTTAAAGGTTGGCGGGGCAGGCGGAACCGGGGAGCTGTTTTTT
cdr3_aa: CASSLKVGGAGGTGELFF

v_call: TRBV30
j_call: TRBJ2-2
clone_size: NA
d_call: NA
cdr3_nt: TGTGCCTGGAGCAGGGGAAGGGCCGGGGAGCTGTTTTTT
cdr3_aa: CAWSRGRAGELFF

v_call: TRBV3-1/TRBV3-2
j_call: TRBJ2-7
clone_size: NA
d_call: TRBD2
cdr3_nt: TGTGCCAGCAGCCAATCCGGGGGGAGTTACGAGCAGTACTTC
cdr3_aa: CASSQSGGSYEQYF

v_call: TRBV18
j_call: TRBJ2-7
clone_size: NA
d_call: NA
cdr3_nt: TGTGCCAGCTCACCCGGGGTAGCGAGGAGGGAGCAGTACTTC
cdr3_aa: CASSPGVARREQYF

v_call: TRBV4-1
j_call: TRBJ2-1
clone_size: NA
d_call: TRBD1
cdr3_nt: TGCGCCAGCAGCCAAGATCAAGGACAGGGGTACGATGAGCAGTTCTTC
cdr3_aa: CASSQDQGQGYDEQFF

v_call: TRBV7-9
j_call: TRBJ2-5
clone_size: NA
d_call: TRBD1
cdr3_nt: TGTGCCAGCAGCCAAATCGGGACAGGGGACACCCAGTACTTC
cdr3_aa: CASSQIGTGDTQYF

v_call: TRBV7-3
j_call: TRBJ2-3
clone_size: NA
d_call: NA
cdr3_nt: TGTGCCAGCAGCTTAGGGCAGGTTAGCACAGATACGCAGTATTTT
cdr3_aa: CASSLGQVSTDTQYF

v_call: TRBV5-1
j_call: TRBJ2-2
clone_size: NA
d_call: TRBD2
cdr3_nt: TGCGCCAGCAGCCTCCAGAGCGGGGGGGCGAACACCGGGGAGCTGTTTTTT
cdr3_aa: CASSLQSGGANTGELFF

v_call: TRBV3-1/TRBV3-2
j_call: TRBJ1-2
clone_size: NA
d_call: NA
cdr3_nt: TGTGCCAGCAGCCAAGAAGGGGTGGGAGGCTACACCTTC
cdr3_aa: CASSQEGVGGYTF

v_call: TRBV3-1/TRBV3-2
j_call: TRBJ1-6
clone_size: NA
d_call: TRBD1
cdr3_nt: TGTGCCAGCAGCCCCCGGACAGGGGTAGATTCACCCCTCCACTTT
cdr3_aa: CASSPRTGVDSPLHF

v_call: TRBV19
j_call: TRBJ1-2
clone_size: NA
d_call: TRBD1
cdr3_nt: TGTGCCAGTAGTACCTACAGGGGTGGGCACTATGGCCACACCTTC
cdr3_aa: CASSTYRGGHYGHTF